This T cell receptor (beta chain) was identified during a study of cytomegalovirus exposure and HLA in healthy donors. Study as a whole: A subsequent analysis reported that the roughly 120 validation repertoires were produced on the same platform that had also been used for the roughly 710 first-cohort repertoires. Study-wide findings and caveats: Generally TCR sequences proved uncommon, though certain public TCRs appeared in numerous donors. Within the roughly 120 validation repertoires, first-cohort TCR clusters tended to co-occur, according to a later analysis.

Here immunoSEQ multiplex PCR was the method, and the copy in TCRdb shows in-frame clones only, minus some. The sample holds more than 100,000 clones, 85% to 90% seen once. A remark on this clone: Its specificity is unknown.

The germline CDR1 and CDR2 sequences are MNHEY and SMNVEV (reference sequence). This CDR3 has 20 residues. V lost 0 bases to trimming and J lost 3 bases; unmatched junction nucleotides: 14. Sequenced input: PBMCs. The receptor comes from a woman younger than 35 in good health and CMV-seropositive. V usage is TRBV27 and J usage is TRBJ2-2, with 9 bases that match TRBD2. The CDR3 DNA is TGTGCCAGCAGTTTATCCCATGCCGTCGGACTAGCGAAACACACCGGGGAGCTGTTTTTT. Translation gives CASSLSHAVGLAKHTGELFF.